Detailed here is one T cell receptor beta chain. After constant-region reverse-primer amplification, full-length variable regions underwent semi-nested PCR with Nested Universal Primer A. TCRdb ran MiXCR on the 5' RACE reads and lists one entry per CDR3 protein. The sample carries 45,000 to 55,000 distinct CDR3 sequences, 24% recorded once. CDR3 length: 14 amino acids. V trimming: 2 bases; J trimming: 5 bases; junction bases outside the gene matches: 3. Per germline, CDR1 SGHRS and CDR2 YFSETQ. This chain uses TRBV5-1 with TRBJ2-7, with 11 bases fitting TRBD1. The source material was tumor-infiltrating naive CD4+ T cells sorted from the breast tumor. Documented subset: naive CD4+ T cells, CD4+CD45RA+CD25-. This TCR derives from a female donor with breast cancer. The CDR3 nucleotides are TGCGCCAGCAGCTTTGGGACAGGGGGGAACGAGCAGTACTTC. It specifies CASSFGTGGNEQYF. The whole variable domain, filled in from reference TRBV5-1 and TRBJ2-7, reads KAGVTQTPRYLIKTRGQQVTLSCSPISGHRSVSWYQQTPGQGLQFLFEYFSETQRNKGNFPGRFSGRQFSNSRSEMNVSTLELGDSALYLCASSFGTGGNEQYFGPGTRLTVT.